This T cell receptor beta chain was observed in a study of regulatory T cells in long-lasting Graves disease. Study-level background: Those Graves' patients who were newly diagnosed had been on antithyroid drugs under 3 months.

Building the TCR beta libraries relied on iRepertoire HTBI primers, and CDR3 regions underwent Arm-PCR. TCRdb fed the multiplex PCR reads into MiXCR, producing one record per CDR3 protein. The sample shows about 220,000 distinct CDR3 sequences, roughly 20% of them seen only once. Documented time point: newly diagnosed GD, antithyroid drugs for less than 3 months. Extracted PBMC RNA gave rise to the TCR library. Patients with Graves' disease were diagnosed by American Thyroid Association guidelines. The V gene lost 5 bases and the J gene lost 9 bases, with 11 bases spanning the gap. This CDR3 region has 12 residues. Germline V gives CDR1 SGHAT, CDR2 FQDESV (reference sequence). The data also belong to a second study, concerning T cells in Graves' hyperthyroidism and ophthalmopathy. As that study records: Ophthalmopathy onset followed model prediction by a median around 6.9 months.

This sequence joins TRBV11-1 and TRBJ1-5; a possible D gene is TRBD1 (5 bases). The source of this sequence is a woman in her twenties or thirties with Graves disease. This material consisted of peripheral blood mononuclear cells (PBMCs), taken at new diagnosis, from a patient treated with antithyroid drugs. The CDR3: CASSTQGRPQHF. In DNA, the CDR3 is TGTGCCAGCAGCACCCAGGGACGGCCCCAGCATTTT. Using reference TRBV11-1 and TRBJ1-5 for the parts outside the CDR3, the full variable domain is EAEVAQSPRYKITEKSQAVAFWCDPISGHATLYWYRQILGQGPELLVQFQDESVVDDSQLPKDRFSAERLKGVDSTLKIQPAELGDSAMYLCASSTQGRPQHFGDGTRLSIL.